A single sample gave rise to the 24 T cell receptor beta chains below, sequenced in a study of T cell repertoires in cytomegalovirus infection. Which antigens these TCRs recognize remains unknown. TCRdb re-called the reads with MiXCR, one entry per CDR3 protein. The sample lists over 45,000 distinct CDR3 sequences, more than 15% seen once, with more than 25% in the top ten. The sequencing used CD8+ T cells from cultured PBMCs, collected from culture after CMV antigen stimulation. The origin of the receptors is a human donor in good health (CMV status not recorded). Some clones in this sample may be carry-over from other donors' samples.

This clonotype was observed a few times. This rearrangement joins TRBV7-2 to TRBJ2-1; D perhaps matches TRBD2 (7 bases). The CDR3 extends over 15 amino acids. V was pared by 2 bases and J by 9 bases, with 17 bases between. Germline V gives CDR1 SGHTA, CDR2 FQGNSA. CDR3 in amino acids: CASSLRGGAIGEQFF. The CDR3 DNA reads as TGTGCCAGCAGCTTAAGGGGGGGGGCCATAGGTGAGCAGTTCTTC.

This clonotype has a handful of counts. J is TRBJ2-1 and V is TRBV11-1; D is possibly TRBD2 (5 bases). Trimming left V 5 bases short and J 3 bases short, with 14 bases between. Germline loops: CDR1 SGHAT, CDR2 FQDESV (reference sequence). The CDR3 loop spans 15 amino acids. As DNA, the CDR3 is TGTGCCAGCAGCACCGACGGGAAGGGCTACAATGAGCAGTTCTTC. Its translation: CASSTDGKGYNEQFF.

This clonotype has a handful of counts. The rearrangement joins TRBV7-9 to TRBJ2-7; 7 bases map to TRBD2. The CDR3 covers 15 residues. The germline CDR1 and CDR2 sequences are SEHNR and FQNEAQ (reference sequence). The J segment lost 0 bases and the V segment lost 5 bases, leaving 7 bases of the junction unmatched. CDR3 sequence: CASSTGRGSSYEQYF. CDR3 bases: TGTGCCAGCAGCACGGGGCGCGGGAGCTCCTACGAGCAGTACTTC.

This clonotype has a handful of counts. The rearrangement joins TRBV6-1 to TRBJ2-7, with 9 bases that match TRBD1. There are 19 residues in the CDR3. J gave up 3 bases and V 1 base, and 16 bases lay outside the gene matches. Germline V gives CDR1 MNHNS, CDR2 SASEGT. The CDR3 nucleotides are TGTGCCAGCAGTGAAGGCGGACAGGGGTATGAGGAGAGCCACTACGAGCAGTACTTC. Amino acids: CASSEGGQGYEESHYEQYF.

Only a few counts were recorded for this clonotype. The chain recombines TRBV11-3 with TRBJ2-7; 12 nucleotides line up with TRBD2. After removal of 1 base from V and 2 bases from J, the junction contained 3 bases not matched to a gene. Germline values: CDR1 SGHNT, CDR2 YENEEA. CDR3 size: 16 residues. In DNA form, the CDR3 reads TGTGCCAGCAGCTTAGTGACTAGCGGGAGTGCCTACGAGCAGTACTTC. It codes for CASSLVTSGSAYEQYF.

The sample holds one count of this clonotype. The chain is built from TRBV27 and TRBJ2-3; 8 bases are a match to TRBD1. J gave up 2 bases and V 1 base, and 5 bases lay outside the gene matches. The CDR3 has 16 residues. In germline, CDR1 is MNHEY, CDR2 SMNVEV (reference sequence). Written as DNA, the CDR3 is TGTGCCAGCAGTTTATTCCCGGGACAGGCCACAGATACGCAGTATTTT. This codes for CASSLFPGQATDTQYF.

This clonotype has more than one count but fewer than ten. The rearrangement joins TRBV7-2 to TRBJ2-6; D call uncertain. The CDR3 extends over 18 amino acids. CDR1 and CDR2 from the germline V gene are SGHTA and FQGNSA. V was trimmed by 1 base and J by 0 bases, leaving 13 bases between them. The CDR3 DNA reads TGTGCCAGCAGCTTAGAGGTCTCCTCCCTCTCTGGGGCCAACGTCCTGACTTTC. Translation gives CASSLEVSSLSGANVLTF.

This clonotype showed up just a few times. The gene calls are TRBV11-2 and TRBJ2-7, with 11 bases aligning to TRBD2. Germline CDR1 SGHAT, CDR2 FQNNGV. The CDR3 length is 14 residues. V shed 3 bases, J shed 7 bases, and the junction held 5 bases outside the gene matches. The CDR3 loop reads CASSFSGRAREQYF. DNA for the CDR3: TGTGCCAGCAGCTTTAGCGGGAGGGCGCGGGAGCAGTACTTC.

This clonotype was detected a few times. The rearrangement joins TRBV12-3 or TRBV12-4 to TRBJ2-1; a weak D match, TRBD1 (5 bases). This CDR3 region has 14 residues. V was trimmed by 6 bases and J by 8 bases, leaving 17 bases between them. The CDR3 sequence is CASSPTPGRDEQFF. CDR3 nucleotide sequence: TGTGCCAGCAGCCCGACCCCCGGCAGGGATGAGCAGTTCTTC.

Concerning this clonotype: A read error is possible here, since a much larger clone lies one base away. The chain joins TRBV7-9 to TRBJ1-5; no clear D. CDR3 length: 14 residues. CDR1 and CDR2 from the germline V gene are SEHNR and FQNEAQ (reference sequence). CDR3 DNA: TGTGCCAACAGCTTAGTTCCAGGTCATCAGCCCCAGCATTTT. Translated, it gives CANSLVPGHQPQHF.

The V and J genes are TRBV9 and TRBJ2-1, with 10 bases lining up with TRBD2. Germline V gene sequence: CDR1 SGDLS, CDR2 YYNGEE. Trimming took 5 bases from V and 6 from J; bases not matched to a gene: 8. The CDR3 is 15 amino acids. For the CDR3, the DNA is TGTGCCAGCAGTTCCCAGCGGGGGGGCCCCAATGAGCAGTTCTTC. Protein sequence: CASSSQRGGPNEQFF.

This clonotype has a handful of counts. The V call is TRBV7-2, the J call TRBJ2-3; 9 bases fit TRBD2. There are 15 residues in the CDR3. V lost 1 base to trimming and J lost 6 bases; unmatched junction nucleotides: 5. Germline V gives CDR1 SGHTA, CDR2 FQGNSA. CDR3 DNA: TGTGCCAGCAGCTTAGACGCGGGAGGGGACGATACGCAGTATTTT. Its translation is CASSLDAGGDDTQYF.

This clonotype has a handful of counts. The chain combines TRBV12-3 or TRBV12-4 with TRBJ1-2; 7 bases are a match to TRBD1. The junction had 9 bases not matched to a gene; V was cut back by 4 bases and J by 7 bases. This CDR3 comprises 14 residues. This CDR3 is CASSSDRVGSGYTF. The CDR3 DNA reads TGTGCCAGCAGTTCCGACAGGGTCGGGTCTGGCTACACCTTC.

This chain links TRBV12-3 or TRBV12-4 with TRBJ2-5; no definite D call. The CDR3 has 15 residues. V lost 3 bases to trimming and J lost 2 bases, with 13 bases between them. CDR3 region: CASSLPGRIQETQYF. CDR3 sequence (DNA): TGTGCCAGCAGTTTGCCAGGACGGATTCAAGAGACCCAGTACTTC.

The chain recombines TRBV9 with TRBJ2-3; 10 nucleotides align to TRBD2. Germline V CDR1 and CDR2: SGDLS, YYNGEE. CDR3 length: 16 amino acids. V shed 0 bases, J shed 8 bases, and the junction held 9 bases outside the gene matches. The CDR3 reads CASSVEEAGGLITQYF. CDR3 nucleotides: TGTGCCAGCAGCGTAGAGGAAGCGGGGGGGCTAATTACGCAGTATTTT.

The rearrangement uses TRBV7-9 and TRBJ2-7; D is possibly TRBD1 (5 bases). Trimming removed 4 bases from V and 3 bases from J, with 13 bases in between. The CDR3 contains 14 residues. The germline gives CDR1 SEHNR, CDR2 FQNEAQ (reference sequence). The CDR3 nucleotides read TGTGCCAGCAGCTCAGACGACAGAGTCTACGAGCAGTACTTC. Its protein product is CASSSDDRVYEQYF.

The rearrangement links TRBV20-1 to TRBJ2-1; possibly TRBD1 or TRBD2 for D (5 bases each). Trimming pared 3 bases from V and 7 bases from J, leaving 13 bases between. The CDR3 length is 13 residues. Germline CDR1 reads DFQATT; CDR2 reads SNEGSKA (reference sequence). The CDR3 DNA follows: TGCAGTGCTAGGGGACGGACGGATAATGAGCAGTTCTTC. Encoded protein: CSARGRTDNEQFF.

This clonotype occurred a few times. The chain couples TRBV6-1 to TRBJ2-1; D is uncertain. This CDR3 is 13 amino acids long. CDR1 is MNHNS and CDR2 is SASEGT in the germline V gene. The V gene lost 8 bases and the J gene lost 4 bases, with 12 bases spanning the gap. CDR3 amino acids: CASQARSYNEQFF. CDR3 DNA: TGTGCCAGCCAGGCACGCAGTTACAATGAGCAGTTCTTC.

The chain links TRBV12-3 or TRBV12-4 to TRBJ2-7, with D possibly TRBD1 on 6 matching bases. Trimming shortened V by 7 bases and J by 6 bases, and 19 bases separated the two germline ends. CDR3 length: 14 amino acids. CDR3 region: CASIRPGQKGEQYF. CDR3 bases: TGTGCCAGCATAAGACCGGGACAAAAAGGCGAGCAGTACTTC.

The genes are TRBV7-3 and TRBJ2-6; tentative D call: TRBD1 (5 bases). The CDR3 has 16 residues. Trimming took 3 bases from V and 4 from J, leaving 13 bases between them. Germline CDR1 and CDR2: SGHTA and FQGTGA. The CDR3 here is CASSFPRVLGANVLTF. CDR3 DNA: TGTGCCAGCAGCTTCCCCAGGGTGTTAGGGGCCAACGTCCTGACTTTC.

This clonotype was observed a handful of times. The chain joins TRBV7-6 to TRBJ2-2; D might be TRBD1 or TRBD2, each matching 5 bases. Germline lookup yields CDR1 SGHVS and CDR2 FNYEAQ. CDR3 size: 17 residues. V gave up 3 bases and J gave up 3 bases, with 17 bases separating them. CDR3 in DNA: TGTGCCAGCAGCTTCGGGACGGACTTTAGGGACACCGGGGAGCTGTTTTTT. Amino acid sequence: CASSFGTDFRDTGELFF.

In its sample, this clonotype was seen a few times. The gene calls are TRBV12-3 or TRBV12-4 and TRBJ2-1; 8 nucleotides agree with TRBD1. The CDR3 runs to 16 residues. Trimming took 4 bases from V and 0 from J; bases not matched to a gene: 5. CDR3 nucleotides: TGTGCCAGCAGTTCCAGGGGGCAAAGCTCCTACAATGAGCAGTTCTTC. Translation: CASSSRGQSSYNEQFF.

At least ten counts were recorded for this clonotype. The gene calls are TRBV4-3 and TRBJ2-3, with TRBD2 identical over 14 bases. The CDR3 is 18 amino acids. Trimming at V came to 3 bases and at J to 2 bases, leaving 7 bases not matched to a gene. CDR1 and CDR2 from the germline V gene are LGHNA and YSLEER. The CDR3 DNA reads TGCGCCAGCAGCCAGGGACTAGCGGGAGCCACCTTCACAGATACGCAGTATTTT. Its protein product is CASSQGLAGATFTDTQYF.

In this sample, this clonotype turned up a few times. V and J are TRBV7-2 and TRBJ2-1; unclear D gene. CDR3 length: 13 amino acids. Germline CDR1 and CDR2: SGHTA and FQGNSA. V lost 5 bases to trimming and J lost 5 bases, with 10 bases between them. CDR3 residues: CASSPPPHNEQFF. Written as DNA, the CDR3 is TGTGCCAGCAGCCCCCCCCCACACAATGAGCAGTTCTTC.